A single sample is the source of the 12 T cell receptor beta chains below, sequenced in a study. TCRdb re-called the 5' RACE reads through MiXCR, storing one row per CDR3 protein. The table shows over 50,000 distinct CDR3 sequences, with almost 25% occurring only once. What was sequenced was tumor-infiltrating naive CD4+ T cells sorted from the breast tumor. Specified subset: naive CD4+ T cells, CD4+CD45RA+CD25-. These receptors originate from a female donor with breast cancer.

This clonotype has only a few counts. The rearrangement uses TRBV7-3 and TRBJ2-1; TRBD2 aligns across 10 bases. Germline V gene data show CDR1 as SGHTA and CDR2 as FQGTGA. CDR3 length equals 14 residues. J lost 9 bases, V lost 0 bases, and 2 bases had no gene match. Here the CDR3 reads CASSLTAGGGEQFF. As DNA, the CDR3 is TGTGCCAGCAGCTTAACAGCGGGAGGGGGTGAGCAGTTCTTC.

This clonotype was counted only a few times. CDR3 coding DNA: TGTGCCAGCAGCTTATTCCAGGGAACCAAAAACATTCAGTACTTC. Protein product: CASSLFQGTKNIQYF. The chain uses TRBV7-2 and TRBJ2-4; D is possibly TRBD1 (5 bases). The CDR3 is made up of 15 amino acids. V dropped 2 bases and J dropped 2 bases, with 10 bases sitting between them. In germline, CDR1 is SGHTA, CDR2 FQGNSA.

There are a few counts of this clonotype. At one end, the junction sequence differs from germline, possibly due to a read error. The chain employs TRBV6-5 and TRBJ2-1; no definite D call. This CDR3 region has 12 residues. Looked up from germline, CDR1 is MNHEY and CDR2 is SVGAGI. CDR3 sequence: CAGSSSNWEQFF. The DNA of the CDR3 is TGTGCCGGCAGCAGCTCCAATTGGGAGCAGTTCTTC.

This clonotype was seen repeatedly, ten times or more. The V call is TRBV7-9, the J call TRBJ2-3; D perhaps matches TRBD1 (6 bases). Germline V gene data show CDR1 as SEHNR and CDR2 as FQNEAQ (reference sequence). There are 14 residues in the CDR3. V dropped 6 bases and J dropped 0 bases, with 10 bases sitting between them. The CDR3 region has the DNA TGTGCCAGCAGTCGGGACATCAGCACAGATACGCAGTATTTT. It codes for CASSRDISTDTQYF.

This chain joins TRBV6-5 and TRBJ2-7; 9 positions agree with TRBD2. Germline CDR1 and CDR2: MNHEY and SVGAGI. V was clipped by 6 bases and J by 4 bases; unmatched bases: 4. The CDR3 is made up of 13 amino acids. CDR3 in DNA: TGTGCCAGCAGAAGTAGCGGGGGTTACGAGCAGTACTTC. Its protein is CASRSSGGYEQYF.

The chain carries TRBV6-1 and TRBJ2-7; D gene ambiguous. Germline-derived CDR1 and CDR2 are MNHNS and SASEGT. V lost 2 bases and J 3 bases, leaving 11 bases between the germline ends. This CDR3 has 14 amino acids. CDR3 amino acids: CASSEWAGLYEQYF. The CDR3 DNA sequence: TGTGCCAGCAGTGAATGGGCAGGTCTCTACGAGCAGTACTTC.

The V gene is TRBV9, the J gene TRBJ2-3; D is perhaps TRBD2 (6 bases). Germline assignment: CDR1 SGDLS and CDR2 YYNGEE. The V end was cut by 0 bases, the J end by 5 bases, with 10 bases between. The CDR3 contains 14 residues. The CDR3 nucleotides read TGTGCCAGCAGCGTAGAACCGGAGGGAGATACGCAGTATTTT. Residues: CASSVEPEGDTQYF.

This chain links TRBV7-9 with TRBJ1-2, with a tentative D call TRBD1 (6 bases). Trimming took off 2 bases at V and 3 bases at J, with 10 bases between the two ends. Germline CDR1 and CDR2: SEHNR and FQNEAQ (reference sequence). This CDR3 spans 14 amino acids. The CDR3 nucleotides read TGTGCCAGCAGCTTACTCAGGGGAGACTATGGCTACACCTTC. It translates to CASSLLRGDYGYTF.

Remarks on this clonotype: At one of its ends the junction is not consistent with the germline gene, which may arise from a read error. The rearrangement links TRBV7-9 to TRBJ2-5; 8 positions agree with TRBD1. Looked up from germline, CDR1 is SEHNR and CDR2 is FQNEAQ (reference sequence). CDR3 length equals 14 residues. CDR3 DNA: TGTGCCAGCGGCTCGAACAGGGGGAGAGAGACCCTGTACTTC. It translates to CASGSNRGRETLYF.

This chain joins TRBV7-8 and TRBJ1-2; 10 nucleotides agree with TRBD1. The J segment lost 6 bases and the V segment lost 5 bases, leaving 6 bases of the junction unmatched. Germline loops: CDR1 SGHVS, CDR2 FQNEAQ. This CDR3 has 14 amino acids. Here the CDR3 reads CASSRRDRGDGYTF. The CDR3 DNA reads as TGTGCCAGCAGCCGTCGGGACAGGGGAGATGGCTACACCTTC.

On this clonotype itself: One junction end does not reproduce the germline sequence, and a read error may be involved. The gene calls are TRBV6-1 and TRBJ2-5, with D uncertain. Per germline, CDR1 MNHNS and CDR2 SASEGT. The CDR3 totals 15 residues. The CDR3 here is CASSEAPLTQEAQYF. The CDR3 DNA sequence: TGTGCCAGCAGTGAAGCTCCACTCACCCAAGAGGCCCAGTACTTC.

The chain recombines TRBV30 with TRBJ2-1; 7 nucleotides align to TRBD2. Germline V CDR1 and CDR2: GTSNPN, SVGIG (reference sequence). This CDR3 contains 15 residues. After removal of 5 bases from V and 5 bases from J, the junction contained 12 bases not matched to a gene. The CDR3 here is CAWGRPGGSNNEQFF. The CDR3 DNA reads as TGTGCCTGGGGTAGACCGGGAGGATCGAACAATGAGCAGTTCTTC.